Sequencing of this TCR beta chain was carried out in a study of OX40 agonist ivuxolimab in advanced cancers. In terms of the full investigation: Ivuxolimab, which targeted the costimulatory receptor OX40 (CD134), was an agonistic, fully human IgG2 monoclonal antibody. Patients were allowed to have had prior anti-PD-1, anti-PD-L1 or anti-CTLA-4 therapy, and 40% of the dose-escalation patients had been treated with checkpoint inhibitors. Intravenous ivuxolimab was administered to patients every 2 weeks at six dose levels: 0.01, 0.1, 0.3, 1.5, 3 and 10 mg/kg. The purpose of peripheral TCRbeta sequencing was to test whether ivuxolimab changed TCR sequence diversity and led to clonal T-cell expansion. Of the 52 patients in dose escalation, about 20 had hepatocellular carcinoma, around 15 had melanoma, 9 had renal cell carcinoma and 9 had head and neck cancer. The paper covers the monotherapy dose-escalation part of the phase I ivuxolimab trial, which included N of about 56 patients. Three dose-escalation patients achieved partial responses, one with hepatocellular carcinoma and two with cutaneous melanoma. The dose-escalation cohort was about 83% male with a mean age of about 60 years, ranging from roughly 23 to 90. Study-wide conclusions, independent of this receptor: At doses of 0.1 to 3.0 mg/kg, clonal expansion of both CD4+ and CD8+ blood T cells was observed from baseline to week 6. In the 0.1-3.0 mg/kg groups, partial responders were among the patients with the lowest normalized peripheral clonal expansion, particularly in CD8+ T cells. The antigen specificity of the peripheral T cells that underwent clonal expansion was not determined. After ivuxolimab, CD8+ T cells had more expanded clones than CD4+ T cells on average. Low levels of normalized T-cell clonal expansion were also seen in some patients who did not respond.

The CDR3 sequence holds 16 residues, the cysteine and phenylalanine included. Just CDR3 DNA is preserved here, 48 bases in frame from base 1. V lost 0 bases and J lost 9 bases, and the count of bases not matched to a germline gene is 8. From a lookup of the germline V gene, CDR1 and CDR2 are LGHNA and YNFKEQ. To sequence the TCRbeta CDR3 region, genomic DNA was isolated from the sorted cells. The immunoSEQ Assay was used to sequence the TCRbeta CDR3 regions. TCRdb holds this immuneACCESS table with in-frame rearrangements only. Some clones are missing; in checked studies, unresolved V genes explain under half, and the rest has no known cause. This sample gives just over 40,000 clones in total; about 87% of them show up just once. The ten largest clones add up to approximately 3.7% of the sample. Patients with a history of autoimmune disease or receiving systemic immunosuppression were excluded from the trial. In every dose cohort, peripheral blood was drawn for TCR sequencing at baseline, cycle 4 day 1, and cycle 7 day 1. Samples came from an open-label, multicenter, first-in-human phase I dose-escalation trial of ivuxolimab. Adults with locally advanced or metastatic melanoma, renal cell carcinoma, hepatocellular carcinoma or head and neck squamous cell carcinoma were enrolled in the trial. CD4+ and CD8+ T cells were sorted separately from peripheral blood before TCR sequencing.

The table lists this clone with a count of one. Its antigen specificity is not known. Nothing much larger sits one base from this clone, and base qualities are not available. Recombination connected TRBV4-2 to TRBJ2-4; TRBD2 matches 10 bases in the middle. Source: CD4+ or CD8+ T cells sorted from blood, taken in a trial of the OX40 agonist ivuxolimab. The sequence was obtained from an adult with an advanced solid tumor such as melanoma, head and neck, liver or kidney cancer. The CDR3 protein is CASSQDPLAGVAIQYF. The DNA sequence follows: TGTGCCAGCAGCCAAGATCCCCTAGCGGGAGTCGCCATTCAGTACTTC.